The 20 T cell receptor beta chains given below trace back to one sample, sequenced in a study of T cells expressing NK-cell markers. TCRdb derives one entry per CDR3 protein from the 5' RACE reads, leaving out DNA. Recorded here are 200,000 to 300,000 distinct CDR3 sequences; the top ten clones represent about 0.39%. Sequenced: blood T cells: a sorted CD56 or NKG2C T cell subset, CD4+ or CD8+ T cells, or bulk PBMC T cells (not recorded which). These TCRs come from a man aged 18 to 35 in good health.

The rearrangement uses TRBV18 and TRBJ2-7; TCRdb outputs TRBD2, but without DNA this stays unchecked. The CDR3 extends over 14 amino acids. In germline, CDR1 is KGHSH, CDR2 LQKENI. The CDR3 sequence is CASSPTSGNLEQYF.

This chain joins TRBV20-1 and TRBJ2-3. This CDR3 region has 11 residues. In germline, CDR1 is DFQATT, CDR2 SNEGSKA (reference sequence). CDR3 amino acids: CGNTATDTQYF.

The chain links TRBV29-1 to TRBJ2-3; TCRdb gives TRBD2 as the D gene, but with no DNA this cannot be confirmed. Germline CDR1 is SQVTM and CDR2 is ANQGSEA. The CDR3 has 14 residues. CDR3 sequence reads: CSVVTREGYDTQYF.

This chain uses TRBV6-4 with TRBJ1-2. The CDR3 is 13 amino acids. The germline V gene encodes CDR1 MRHNA and CDR2 SNTAGT. The CDR3 spells CASRGKRVYGYTF.

The rearrangement uses TRBV6-1 and TRBJ2-6; the TCRdb D gene call, TRBD1, has no DNA to confirm it. Germline V lookup: CDR1 MNHNS, CDR2 SASEGT. This CDR3 has 18 residues. CDR3 in amino acids: CASSEAHGAAPGANVLTF.

This sequence joins TRBV20-1 and TRBJ1-5. Germline CDR1 DFQATT, CDR2 SNEGSKA (reference sequence). This CDR3 is 15 amino acids long. The CDR3: CSARRLVDSNQPQHF.

V gene TRBV6-1 combines with J gene TRBJ1-6. The CDR3 contains 16 residues. Per germline, CDR1 MNHNS and CDR2 SASEGT. CDR3: CASVSSLAQYNSPLHF.

V gene TRBV18 combines with J gene TRBJ2-7; TCRdb gives TRBD1 as the D gene, but with no DNA this cannot be confirmed. CDR1 KGHSH and CDR2 LQKENI come from the germline V gene. This CDR3 is 14 amino acids long. CDR3 amino acids: CASSPWGRKYEQYF. Complete variable domain (other parts from reference TRBV18 and TRBJ2-7): NAGVMQNPRHLVRRRGQEARLRCSPMKGHSHVYWYRQLPEEGLKFMVYLQKENIIDESGMPKERFSAEFPKEGPSILRIQQVVRGDSAAYFCASSPWGRKYEQYFGPGTRLTVT.

V usage is TRBV12-3 or TRBV12-4 and J usage is TRBJ2-1; the TCRdb D gene call, TRBD2, has no DNA to confirm it. The CDR3 totals 15 residues. This CDR3 reads CASRGKLAGGPREFF.

This sequence joins TRBV7-2 and TRBJ1-1; as DNA is missing, the TRBD1 call by TCRdb cannot be tested. Germline V gene lookup returns CDR1 SGHTA and CDR2 FQGNSA. The CDR3 extends over 11 amino acids. The CDR3 here is CASRGTARAFF.

CDR3 in amino acids: CSAKGGTGGSSRETQYF. The chain combines TRBV20-1 with TRBJ2-5; TCRdb outputs TRBD1, but without DNA this stays unchecked. The CDR3 consists of 17 residues. The germline gives CDR1 DFQATT, CDR2 SNEGSKA (reference sequence).

This chain joins TRBV5-1 and TRBJ1-2. This CDR3 is 14 amino acids long. Germline V gene lookup returns CDR1 SGHRS and CDR2 YFSETQ. This chain's CDR3 is CASSWDTANYGYTF.

The V gene is TRBV10-2, the J gene TRBJ1-3; TCRdb designates TRBD1, a call that cannot be tested without DNA. Germline V gene lookup returns CDR1 WSHSY and CDR2 SAAADI. CDR3 length: 15 residues. The CDR3 sequence is CASSGTVPSGNTIYF.

The J gene is TRBJ2-4, the V gene TRBV6-1; TCRdb's assignment of TRBD1 cannot be checked, as there is no DNA. CDR1 is MNHNS and CDR2 is SASEGT in the germline V gene. The CDR3 loop spans 19 amino acids. Here the CDR3 reads CASSRIPDRPSLAKNIQYF.

V gene TRBV11-2 combines with J gene TRBJ2-6. This CDR3 is built from 17 residues. CDR1 is SGHAT, CDR2 FQNNGV, per germline. CDR3: CASSLEPPTTGANVLTF. The whole variable domain, remainder taken from reference TRBV11-2 and TRBJ2-6, is EAGVAQSPRYKIIEKRQSVAFWCNPISGHATLYWYQQILGQGPKLLIQFQNNGVVDDSQLPKDRFSAERLKGVDSTLKIQPAKLEDSAVYLCASSLEPPTTGANVLTFGAGSRLTVL.

The genes are TRBV10-2 and TRBJ2-1; with no DNA, the TCRdb D assignment of TRBD2 cannot be verified. Germline V gives CDR1 WSHSY, CDR2 SAAADI. The CDR3 covers 14 residues. The CDR3 here is CATGTSGGYNEQFF.

This rearrangement joins TRBV29-1 to TRBJ2-4. The CDR3 consists of 12 residues. Germline assignment: CDR1 SQVTM and CDR2 ANQGSEA. The chain's CDR3 is CSVRAGENIQYF.

V gene TRBV10-1 combines with J gene TRBJ2-3; TCRdb indicates TRBD1, and absent DNA this call remains unverified. The V gene's germline CDR1 is WNHNN and CDR2 SYGVQD (reference sequence). CDR3 length: 16 residues. CDR3 sequence reads: CASSESRTTGTDTQYF.

The chain employs TRBV7-6 and TRBJ2-4. Germline values: CDR1 SGHVS, CDR2 FNYEAQ. This CDR3 region has 15 residues. The CDR3 protein is CASSLGPQAKNIQYF.

The chain couples TRBV12-3 or TRBV12-4 to TRBJ1-2. This CDR3 contains 14 residues. Here the CDR3 reads CASSLEATNYGYTF.